Shown below are 19 T cell receptor beta chains from a single sample sequenced in a study of T cells in Graves' hyperthyroidism and ophthalmopathy. TCR beta CDR3 region amplification was performed from RNA transcripts. The HTBI primer set served for first-round RT-PCR of the TCR CDR3. TCRdb itself ran the multiplex PCR reads through MiXCR, one entry per CDR3 protein. The top ten hold under 15% of the sample, which has fewer than 750,000 distinct CDR3 sequences, around 13% seen once. The sample was blood. These receptor sequences come from a woman between 50 and 59 years old with Graves' ophthalmopathy.

This clonotype came up many times. The chain joins TRBV6-6 to TRBJ2-7; D gene uncertain. This CDR3 region has 16 residues. Germline-derived CDR1 and CDR2 are MNHNY and SVGAGI (reference sequence). The V and J ends lost 2 bases and 1 base respectively, with 15 bases between them. Written as DNA, the CDR3 is TGTGCCAGCAGTTACGGAGTAGCAGAGAAGTCCTACGAGCAGTACTTC. Its translation: CASSYGVAEKSYEQYF.

This clonotype was seen a few times. The chain links TRBV12-3 or TRBV12-4 to TRBJ2-1; 8 nucleotides line up with TRBD1. V lost 6 bases to trimming and J lost 6 bases; unmatched junction nucleotides: 7. The CDR3 sequence is 14 residues long. CDR3 amino acids: CASRDRAFSNEQFF. CDR3 nucleotides: TGTGCCAGCAGGGACAGGGCGTTTTCCAATGAGCAGTTCTTC.

This clonotype has at least ten counts. This chain connects TRBV9 to TRBJ2-7; 9 nucleotides line up with TRBD2. The junction had 8 bases not matched to a gene; V was cut back by 6 bases and J by 1 base. Germline V gene data show CDR1 as SGDLS and CDR2 as YYNGEE. CDR3 length: 15 residues. The CDR3 here is CASTPSGAGSYEQYF. CDR3 sequence (DNA): TGTGCCAGCACCCCTAGCGGGGCGGGATCCTACGAGCAGTACTTC.

This clonotype has only a few counts. V usage is TRBV29-1 and J usage is TRBJ2-2; D is undetermined. This CDR3 has 13 amino acids. Germline CDR1 and CDR2: SQVTM and ANQGSEA. The V end was cut by 5 bases, the J end by 4 bases, with 11 bases between. CDR3: CSVTGDSTGELFF. CDR3 coding DNA: TGCAGCGTTACCGGAGATAGCACCGGGGAGCTGTTTTTT.

The V and J genes are TRBV7-9 and TRBJ2-1; 10 bases are a match to TRBD2. The germline gives CDR1 SEHNR, CDR2 FQNEAQ (reference sequence). Germline trimming cut 1 base from V and 4 bases from J; bases unmatched to any gene: 4. This CDR3 is built from 16 residues. The chain's CDR3 is CASSLGTSGEYNEQFF. The CDR3 DNA sequence: TGTGCCAGCAGCTTAGGGACTAGCGGAGAATACAATGAGCAGTTCTTC.

On this clonotype itself: One junction end disagrees with the germline gene, perhaps due to a read error. The chain uses TRBV28 and TRBJ1-1; D remains unclear. There are 13 residues in the CDR3. Germline V CDR1 and CDR2: MDHEN, SYDVKM. CDR3 loop: CTSSIRQGGGAFF. CDR3 nucleotides: TGTACCAGCAGTATACGACAAGGCGGCGGAGCTTTCTTT.

This clonotype was seen repeatedly, ten times or more. The chain joins TRBV7-2 to TRBJ2-7; maybe TRBD2 (5 bases). V lost 1 base, J lost 0 bases, and 10 bases lay in between. Germline assignment: CDR1 SGHTA and CDR2 FQGNSA. This CDR3 spans 15 amino acids. The CDR3 loop reads CASSLEVGSSYEQYF. The DNA for the CDR3 is TGTGCCAGCAGCTTAGAAGTAGGGAGCTCCTACGAGCAGTACTTC.

The sample holds many counts of this clonotype. The rearrangement uses TRBV27 and TRBJ1-1; the match to TRBD1 covers 10 bases. V lost 6 bases and J lost 1; bases outside the gene matches: 8. CDR1 MNHEY and CDR2 SMNVEV come from the germline V gene (reference sequence). This CDR3 spans 16 amino acids. CDR3 residues: CASRLGQGFWNTEAFF. CDR3 sequence (DNA): TGTGCCAGCAGATTGGGACAGGGGTTTTGGAACACTGAAGCTTTCTTT.

Remarks on this clonotype: An end of the junction does not agree with germline; a read error may underlie this. CDR3 DNA: TGTGCCGGCAGTTATATCGGCCTAGCGGGAGTAATCGATGAGCAGTTCTTC. Translation: CAGSYIGLAGVIDEQFF. V and J are TRBV6-1 and TRBJ2-1; 10 bases map to TRBD2. Germline values: CDR1 MNHNS, CDR2 SASEGT. The CDR3 extends over 17 amino acids.

This clonotype was detected a few times. The chain links TRBV7-9 to TRBJ2-7; the D gene is possibly TRBD2 (5 bases). The CDR3 consists of 12 residues. V was shortened by 8 bases and J by 0 bases, with 8 bases between the two germline ends. CDR1 is SEHNR, CDR2 FQNEAQ, per germline (reference sequence). This CDR3 reads CASGEHSYEQYF. Here the CDR3 DNA reads TGTGCCAGCGGGGAGCACTCCTACGAGCAGTACTTC.

This clonotype has only one observation. The gene calls are TRBV28 and TRBJ1-5; tentative D call: TRBD1 (6 bases). There are 16 residues in the CDR3. Trimming cost V 5 bases and J 0 bases, with 14 bases left between them. Germline V gene lookup returns CDR1 MDHEN and CDR2 SYDVKM. The DNA for the CDR3 is TGTGCCAGCAGTCCGCACCTGACAGGTAGCAATCAGCCCCAGCATTTT. This encodes CASSPHLTGSNQPQHF.

This clonotype was observed many times. This chain joins TRBV3-1 and TRBJ2-2; TRBD2 matches 13 bases. The V gene's germline CDR1 is LGHDT and CDR2 YNNKEL (reference sequence). This CDR3 is built from 20 residues. With 4 bases clipped from V and 5 bases from J, the junction kept 16 bases outside the gene matches. The CDR3, as DNA: TGTGCCAGCAGCCCCGCTTTTTTTCCCGGGACTAGCGGGGATACCGGGGAGCTGTTTTTT. Encoded protein: CASSPAFFPGTSGDTGELFF.

This rearrangement joins TRBV7-9 to TRBJ2-2, with 8 bases identical to TRBD1. This CDR3 comprises 16 residues. The germline CDR1 and CDR2 sequences are SEHNR and FQNEAQ (reference sequence). V lost 2 bases and J lost 3; bases outside the gene matches: 5. CDR3 DNA: TGTGCCAGCAGCTTACCCAGGGGGCGGGACACCGGGGAGCTGTTTTTT. Translation: CASSLPRGRDTGELFF.

This clonotype was found many times. This chain connects TRBV30 to TRBJ1-2; no clear D. Trimming removed 1 base at V and 4 bases at J, with 10 bases between. The CDR3 totals 13 residues. The V gene's germline CDR1 is GTSNPN and CDR2 SVGIG (reference sequence). CDR3 protein: CAWSGAVRYGYTF. The CDR3 nucleotides are TGTGCCTGGAGTGGGGCCGTCCGCTATGGCTACACCTTC. Variable domain in full (rest from reference TRBV30 and TRBJ1-2): SQTIHQWPATLVQPVGSPLSLECTVEGTSNPNLYWYRQAAGRGLQLLFYSVGIGQISSEVPQNLSASRPQDRQFILSSKKLLLSDSGFYLCAWSGAVRYGYTFGSGTRLTVV.

This clonotype showed up just a few times. The genes are TRBV2 and TRBJ2-6; 11 bases line up with TRBD1. With 10 bases clipped from V and 4 bases from J, the junction kept 9 bases outside the gene matches. This CDR3 region has 16 residues. Germline values: CDR1 SNHLY, CDR2 FYNNEI. The chain's CDR3 is CATSRDRGSGANVLTF. CDR3 nucleotide sequence: TGTGCCACTTCGAGGGACAGGGGGAGCGGGGCCAACGTCCTGACTTTC.

This clonotype was seen repeatedly, ten times or more. V gene TRBV6-1 combines with J gene TRBJ2-7; 9 bases line up with TRBD2. This CDR3 is built from 14 residues. V lost 6 bases and J lost 2; bases outside the gene matches: 5. Germline values: CDR1 MNHNS, CDR2 SASEGT. The CDR3: CASSSGLATYEQYF. CDR3 coding DNA: TGTGCCAGCAGCTCGGGACTAGCAACCTACGAGCAGTACTTC.

This clonotype was seen at least ten times. The chain uses TRBV5-1 and TRBJ2-5; D remains ambiguous. Trimming removed 4 bases from V and 2 bases from J, with 12 bases in between. Germline lookup yields CDR1 SGHRS and CDR2 YFSETQ. The CDR3 is 14 amino acids. This chain's CDR3 is CASSLGDSQETQYF. For the CDR3, the DNA is TGCGCCAGCAGCCTAGGCGACTCGCAAGAGACCCAGTACTTC.

Ten or more counts support this clonotype. The rearrangement joins TRBV11-2 to TRBJ2-5; unclear D gene. Trimming removed 3 bases at V and 0 bases at J, with 5 bases between. Germline values: CDR1 SGHAT, CDR2 FQNNGV. This CDR3 is 13 amino acids long. The CDR3 bases are TGTGCCAGCAGCTTTTGGGACCAAGAGACCCAGTACTTC. This codes for CASSFWDQETQYF.

J is TRBJ1-5 and V is TRBV27; TRBD1 matches at 7 bases. Losses at the gene ends were 4 bases for V and 0 bases for J; bases not matched to a gene: 3. This CDR3 has 15 residues. Germline values: CDR1 MNHEY, CDR2 SMNVEV (reference sequence). This CDR3 reads CASSSDRFSNQPQHF. The CDR3 DNA is TGTGCCAGCAGTTCGGACAGGTTTAGCAATCAGCCCCAGCATTTT.